This T cell receptor beta chain was documented in a study of beta chain features in type 1 diabetes. About the study: Over all samples combined, more than 90,000,000 sorted cells were examined.

Markers CD45RO/CCR7/CD25/CD127/CD95/CD27 served to sort CD4+ naive, central memory, regulatory and stem cell-like memory cells. Purities in excess of 98% were seen in all sorted populations. V lost 5 bases to trimming and J lost 3 bases, with 14 bases between them. This CDR3 comprises 15 residues. Germline V gene lookup returns CDR1 LNHDA and CDR2 SQIVND (reference sequence). Every bit of the isolated RNA underwent reverse transcription, so sequencing read expressed TCRB transcripts. Method: immunoSEQ multiplex PCR; TCRdb's copy keeps in-frame clones and lacks some. Of hundreds of thousands of clones listed, around 16% are singletons. This clone has just a few counts. The antigen is not known. Study-level findings and limits: For Type 1 diabetes patients, all four CD4+ subsets carried TCRB CDR3s that were moderately but significantly shorter.

The source material was naive CD4+ T cells from blood. The chain recombines TRBV19 with TRBJ2-1, with D possibly being TRBD1 (7 bases). The sequence was collected from a young man with type 1 diabetes. For the CDR3, the DNA is TGTGCCAGTAGTGACAGGGTGGGGGGCTACAATGAGCAGTTCTTC. Protein product: CASSDRVGGYNEQFF.